This note documents a single T cell receptor (beta chain) sequence. No cognate antigen has been identified for it. Base quality data are lacking; no much larger clone is found one base away. These data come from a study of lymphopenia after photon versus proton radiotherapy (dated by TCRdb to about 2019). About the study as a whole: The immunological effects of photon versus proton radiation therapy were compared in patients with gastrointestinal tumors who developed high-grade lymphopenia. A cohort of under 25 patients with gastrointestinal tumors who received either photon or proton therapy and subsequently developed lymphopenia was included. The goal of the study was to describe how the two radiation modalities differ in their effects on the immune system.

Looking up the germline V gene yields CDR1 MNHEY and CDR2 SVGAGI. The CDR3 contains 14 residues, cysteine and phenylalanine counted. Just the 42-base CDR3 DNA is kept, in frame starting at base 1. V trim: 6 bases; J trim: 7 bases; unmatched bases: 8. Overall study results and their limits: Once the lymphocyte count had reached its nadir, the repertoires of photon-treated patients showed oligoclonal expansion, particularly of CD8+ Temra cells, and this expansion drove the decline in diversity. The survival association was assessed only in patients who died, and the authors presented better survival with proton therapy as a possibility rather than a demonstrated result. Across the cohort, an inverse correlation was found between a larger post-nadir drop in TCR diversity and overall survival time among patients who died. Proton-treated patients stayed relatively stable during treatment, while photon-treated patients lost naive T cells and TCR diversity and gained effector/memory populations.

Receptors were amplified or captured by the immunoSEQ multiplex PCR assay. Deep sequencing of rearranged TCR beta loci, alongside multiparametric flow cytometry, was used to profile T cell repertoires. TCRdb re-hosts the immuneACCESS table, in-frame sequences only. Its copies lack some clones; in the studies checked, an unresolved V gene accounts for under half of them, and the cause for the rest is not known. For this sample there are approximately 30,000 clones; over 85% appear just once. The ten most abundant clones make up around 0.72% of the sample. This receptor was obtained from a woman aged 45-60 years with cholangiocarcinoma. The V gene is TRBV6-5 and the J gene is TRBJ1-2; the central 10 bases match TRBD1. Sequencing was performed on peripheral blood, taken from a patient treated with photon-based radiotherapy. The DNA is as follows: TGTGCCAGCAGCCCGGACAGGGGGATAGGTGGCTACACCTTC. Its coded protein is CASSPDRGIGGYTF.